The rows below give T cell receptor beta chains drawn from one sample of a study of post-analysis software for immune sequencing data. Via MiXCR, TCRdb re-called the PCR reads, giving one row per CDR3 protein. This table holds hundreds of thousands of distinct CDR3 sequences, roughly 30% found once. Sequenced material: blood. The receptors originated from a girl aged 10-17 years with multiple sclerosis. The CDR3 runs from the conserved cysteine through the conserved F or W. The D gene is left open where the match is weak. Clone size, where shown, is once, few, many, or a class for clones that have expanded.

>-|TRBJ2-5|TRBV29-1|-
CSVEDPRGAGYSQETQYF
TGCAGCGTTGAAGATCCCCGGGGAGCAGGGTACTCCCAAGAGACCCAGTACTTC
>-|TRBJ2-7|TRBV5-1|-
CASSEAGTAYEQYF
TGCGCCAGCAGCGAGGCGGGGACAGCCTACGAGCAGTACTTC
>-|TRBJ1-2|TRBV7-9|-
CASSLDGGTGYGYTF
TGTGCCAGCAGCTTAGATGGAGGGACCGGCTATGGCTACACCTTC
>-|TRBJ2-1|TRBV24-1|few
CATSDFTRDPYNEQFF
TGTGCCACCAGTGATTTCACGCGGGACCCTTATAATGAGCAGTTCTTC
>TRBD1|TRBJ2-7|TRBV7-2|many
CASSLDPGGSYEQYF
TGTGCCAGCAGCTTAGATCCAGGGGGCTCCTACGAGCAGTACTTC
>-|TRBJ2-2|TRBV28|-
CASSLGGSGTGELFF
TGTGCCAGCAGTTTAGGTGGGAGCGGCACCGGGGAGCTGTTTTTT
>-|TRBJ2-7|TRBV6-2/TRBV6-3|few
CASLHGSLSYEQYF
TGTGCCAGCCTCCATGGTAGCCTCTCCTACGAGCAGTACTTC
>TRBD2|TRBJ2-5|TRBV4-1|-
CASSHRALAGQEQYF
TGCGCCAGCAGCCATCGGGCACTAGCGGGACAAGAGCAGTACTTC
>-|TRBJ2-5|TRBV6-5|many
CASRGTRERETQYF
TGTGCCAGCAGGGGGACCAGGGAGCGGGAGACCCAGTACTTC
>-|TRBJ2-7|TRBV3-1|few
CASSQVPLAEQYF
TGTGCCAGCAGCCAAGTACCTCTTGCCGAGCAGTACTTC
>-|TRBJ1-4|TRBV7-9|-
CASQGRGNEKLFF
TGTGCCAGCCAGGGGAGAGGTAATGAAAAACTGTTTTTT
>TRBD2|TRBJ2-1|TRBV19|-
CASSVTSGRFSNEQFF
TGTGCCAGTAGTGTAACTAGCGGGAGGTTCAGCAATGAGCAGTTCTTC
>TRBD2|TRBJ2-1|TRBV5-1|-
CASSRRTAGESNGQFF
TGCGCCAGCAGCCGTAGAACAGCGGGAGAGTCTAATGGGCAGTTCTTC
>-|TRBJ2-7|TRBV5-5|few
CASSHRTGRLAQYF
TGTGCCAGCAGCCACAGGACGGGCAGGTTGGCCCAGTACTTC
>TRBD1|TRBJ2-3|TRBV10-3|-
CAISESRQGRDTQYF
TGTGCCATCAGTGAGTCGAGACAGGGGAGAGATACGCAGTATTTT
>-|TRBJ1-2|TRBV29-1|-
CSVEGEGYGYTF
TGCAGCGTTGAAGGGGAAGGATACGGCTACACCTTC
>-|TRBJ1-5|TRBV5-1|-
CASSPGPDQPQHF
TGCGCCAGCAGTCCCGGGCCGGATCAGCCCCAGCATTTT
>-|TRBJ2-1|TRBV20-1|-
CSARDGRAQVNEQFF
TGCAGTGCTAGAGATGGCAGGGCCCAGGTCAATGAGCAGTTCTTC
>-|TRBJ2-3|TRBV5-1|few
CASKVRSTDTQYF
TGCGCCAGCAAGGTGCGGAGCACAGATACGCAGTATTTT
>-|TRBJ1-1|TRBV7-2|-
CASIPGMNTEAFF
TGTGCCAGCATTCCAGGAATGAACACTGAAGCTTTCTTT
>-|TRBJ2-3|TRBV10-3|many
CAITRGASADTQYF
TGTGCCATCACGAGGGGGGCGAGCGCAGATACGCAGTATTTT
>-|TRBJ1-2|TRBV12-3/TRBV12-4|-
CASSPGTAYGCTF
TGTGCCAGCAGTCCCGGGACCGCTTATGGCTGCACCTTC
>-|TRBJ2-5|TRBV7-9|-
CASSNLAPVQETQYF
TGTGCCAGCAGCAATCTGGCTCCGGTCCAAGAGACCCAGTACTTC
>-|TRBJ1-2|TRBV20-1|-
CSARPGGELYGYTF
TGCAGTGCTAGACCGGGAGGTGAATTATATGGCTACACCTTC
>-|TRBJ1-2|TRBV7-9|-
CASSLKGLPRAGYTF
TGTGCCAGCAGCTTAAAAGGTCTCCCCCGGGCTGGCTACACCTTC
>TRBD2|TRBJ2-3|TRBV14|few
CASTPGLAGVTQYF
TGTGCCAGCACGCCGGGACTAGCGGGGGTTACGCAGTATTTT
>-|TRBJ1-2|TRBV29-1|-
CSVLGGGGSGYTF
TGCAGCGTCCTCGGAGGGGGGGGCTCTGGCTACACCTTC
>TRBD1|TRBJ2-3|TRBV6-4|-
CASSGQGDKDTQYF
TGTGCCAGTTCGGGACAGGGTGACAAAGATACGCAGTATTTT
>-|TRBJ1-1|TRBV6-1|-
CASSEWSEYNTEAFF
TGTGCCAGCAGTGAATGGTCAGAGTACAACACTGAAGCTTTCTTT
>-|TRBJ1-1|TRBV20-1|few
CSAADSRIEAFF
TGCAGTGCTGCAGACAGTAGAATTGAAGCTTTCTTT
>TRBD1|TRBJ1-2|TRBV5-1|many
CASSPGTGGNYGYTF
TGCGCCAGCAGCCCCGGGACAGGGGGTAACTATGGCTACACCTTC
>-|TRBJ1-6|TRBV15|once
CATSRESSYNSPLHF
TGTGCCACCAGCAGAGAATCCAGTTATAATTCACCCCTCCACTTT
>-|TRBJ1-4|TRBV6-5|few
CASSHRDLFGKLFF
TGTGCCAGCAGTCATAGGGACCTCTTCGGGAAACTGTTTTTT
>-|TRBJ2-6|TRBV20-1|few
CSASPPGASRTSGANVLTF
TGCAGTGCTAGCCCCCCCGGGGCCAGTCGAACCTCTGGGGCCAACGTCCTGACTTTC
>TRBD1|TRBJ2-5|TRBV3-1|-
CASSQVNRGEQETQYF
TGTGCCAGCAGTCAAGTCAACAGGGGAGAACAAGAGACCCAGTACTTC
>-|TRBJ2-4|TRBV4-1|-
CASSQARGPSGAKNIQYF
TGCGCCAGCAGCCAAGCACGGGGGCCATCGGGAGCCAAAAACATTCAGTACTTC
>-|TRBJ2-1|TRBV6-5|-
CASSYGRAAPYNEQFF
TGTGCCAGCAGTTACGGACGAGCGGCTCCCTACAATGAGCAGTTCTTC
>-|TRBJ1-5|TRBV20-1|few
CSAKNRDSGNQPQHF
TGCAGTGCTAAAAACAGGGATTCCGGCAATCAGCCCCAGCATTTT
>-|TRBJ1-5|TRBV21-1|few
CASGRFNQPQHF
TGTGCCAGCGGGCGATTCAATCAGCCCCAGCATTTT
>TRBD2|TRBJ2-3|TRBV12-3/TRBV12-4|few
CASTISGGARDTQYF
TGTGCCAGCACTATTAGCGGGGGGGCGAGGGATACGCAGTATTTT
>-|TRBJ1-6|TRBV20-1|-
CSARGWFLGSPPHF
TGCAGTGCTAGGGGTTGGTTCTTAGGTTCACCCCCCCACTTT
>-|TRBJ2-1|TRBV11-2|-
CASSYASGAPSYNEQFF
TGTGCCAGCAGCTACGCAAGTGGGGCCCCTAGCTACAATGAGCAGTTCTTC
>-|TRBJ1-2|TRBV7-2|few
CASSSLWRDGGYTF
TGTGCCAGCAGCTCCCTGTGGAGGGATGGCGGCTACACCTTC
>TRBD2|TRBJ2-3|TRBV6-4|-
CASSGGGATDTQYF
TGTGCCAGCAGCGGCGGGGGGGCCACAGATACGCAGTATTTT
>TRBD1|TRBJ1-2|TRBV6-1|-
CASSHRDRVRGYTF
TGTGCCAGCAGCCATAGGGACAGGGTGCGTGGCTACACCTTC
>-|TRBJ2-2|TRBV4-3|few
CASSYLGRGTGELFF
TGCGCCAGCAGCTATTTAGGCAGGGGCACCGGGGAGCTGTTTTTT
>TRBD2|TRBJ2-7|TRBV12-3/TRBV12-4|many
CASSLAGGRAYEQYF
TGTGCCAGCAGTCTAGCGGGAGGGCGCGCCTACGAGCAGTACTTC
>TRBD2|TRBJ2-3|TRBV12-3/TRBV12-4|-
CASSPRTSGGDTQYF
TGTGCCAGCAGTCCAAGGACTAGCGGGGGAGATACGCAGTATTTT
>TRBD1|TRBJ1-5|TRBV20-1|-
CSARDYDSPGQGKPQHF
TGCAGTGCTAGAGATTACGATTCCCCCGGACAGGGAAAGCCCCAGCATTTT
>TRBD2|TRBJ2-7|TRBV27|-
CASSRKGLGIYEQYF
TGTGCCAGCAGTAGAAAAGGACTAGGTATATACGAGCAGTACTTC
>TRBD2|TRBJ2-7|TRBV29-1|many
CSVVRAGAGQYF
TGCAGCGTTGTTCGGGCGGGAGCGGGGCAGTACTTC
>-|TRBJ1-1|TRBV12-3/TRBV12-4|-
CASSFVSAEAFF
TGTGCCAGCAGTTTCGTTAGCGCTGAAGCTTTCTTT
>-|TRBJ2-3|TRBV5-1|many
CASSGDPNTQYF
TGCGCCAGCAGCGGCGACCCCAATACGCAGTATTTT
>-|TRBJ2-6|TRBV5-1|once
CASRSSGTNSGANVLTF
TGCGCCAGCAGGTCCTCCGGGACGAATTCTGGGGCCAACGTCCTGACTTTC